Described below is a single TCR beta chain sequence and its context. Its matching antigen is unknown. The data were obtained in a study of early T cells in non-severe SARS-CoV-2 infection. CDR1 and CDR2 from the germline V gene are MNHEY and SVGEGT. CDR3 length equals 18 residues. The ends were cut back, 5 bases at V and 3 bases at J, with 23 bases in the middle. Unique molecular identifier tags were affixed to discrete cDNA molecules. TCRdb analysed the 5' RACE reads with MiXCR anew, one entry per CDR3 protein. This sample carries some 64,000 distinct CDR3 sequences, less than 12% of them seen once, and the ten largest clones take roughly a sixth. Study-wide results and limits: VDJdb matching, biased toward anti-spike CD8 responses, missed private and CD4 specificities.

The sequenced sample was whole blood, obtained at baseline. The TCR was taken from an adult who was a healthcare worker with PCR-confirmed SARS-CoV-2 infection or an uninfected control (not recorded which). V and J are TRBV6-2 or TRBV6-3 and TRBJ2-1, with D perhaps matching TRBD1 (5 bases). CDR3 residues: CASSHNPTVLLNYNEQFF. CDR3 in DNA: TGTGCCAGCAGTCATAACCCGACAGTCCTTTTGAACTACAATGAGCAGTTCTTC.